This T cell receptor (beta chain) was sequenced in a study of control samples from healthy donors and cancer patients. The CDR3 totals 21 residues. V gave up 1 base and J gave up 0 bases, with 25 bases separating them. Per the germline V gene, CDR1 is LNHDA and CDR2 is SQIVND (reference sequence). Clones were sequenced by immunoSEQ multiplex PCR, and TCRdb holds only the in-frame ones, with some missing. The data show some 130,000 clones, over 80% seen once. The sequencing sample was made of blood. This clonotype was sampled from a woman in her 50s in good health. This sequence joins TRBV19 and TRBJ2-1, with D perhaps matching TRBD2 (6 bases). The CDR3 sequence is CASSIGRGGLDESYSYNEQFF. The CDR3 DNA follows: TGTGCCAGTAGTATAGGTCGTGGAGGGTTGGATGAAAGCTACTCCTACAATGAGCAGTTCTTC.